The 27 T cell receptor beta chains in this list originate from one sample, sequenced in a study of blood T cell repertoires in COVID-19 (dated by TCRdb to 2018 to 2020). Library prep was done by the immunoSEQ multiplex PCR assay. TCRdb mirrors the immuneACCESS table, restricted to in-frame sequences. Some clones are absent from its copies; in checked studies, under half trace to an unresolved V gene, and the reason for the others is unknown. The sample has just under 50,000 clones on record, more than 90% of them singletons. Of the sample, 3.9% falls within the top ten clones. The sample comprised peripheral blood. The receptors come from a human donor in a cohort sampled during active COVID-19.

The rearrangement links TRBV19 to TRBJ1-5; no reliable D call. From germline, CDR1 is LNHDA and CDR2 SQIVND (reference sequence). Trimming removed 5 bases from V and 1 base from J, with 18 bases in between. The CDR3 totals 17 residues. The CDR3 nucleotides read TGTGCCAGTAGTGTTAAACCTCTTACCCTAAGCAATCAGCCCCAGCATTTT. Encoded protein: CASSVKPLTLSNQPQHF. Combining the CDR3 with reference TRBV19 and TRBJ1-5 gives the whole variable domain DGGITQSPKYLFRKEGQNVTLSCEQNLNHDAMYWYRQDPGQGLRLIYYSQIVNDFQKGDIAEGYSVSREKKESFPLTVTSAQKNPTAFYLCASSVKPLTLSNQPQHFGDGTRLSIL.

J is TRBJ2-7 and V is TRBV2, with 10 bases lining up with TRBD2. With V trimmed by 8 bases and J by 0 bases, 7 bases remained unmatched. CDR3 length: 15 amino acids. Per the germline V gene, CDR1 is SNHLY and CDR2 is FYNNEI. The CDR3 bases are TGTGCCAGCTCGACCGGACTAGCGGACTCCTACGAGCAGTACGTC. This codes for CASSTGLADSYEQYV.

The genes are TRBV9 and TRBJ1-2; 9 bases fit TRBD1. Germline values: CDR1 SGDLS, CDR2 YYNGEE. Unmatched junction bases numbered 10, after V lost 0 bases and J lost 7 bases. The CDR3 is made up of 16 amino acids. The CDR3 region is CASSVAPRTGVGGYTF. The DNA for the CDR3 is TGTGCCAGCAGCGTAGCCCCACGGACAGGGGTCGGTGGCTACACCTTC.

The CDR3 DNA reads TGTGCCAGCAGTTACAGAACTAGCACAGATACGCAGTATTTT. Residues: CASSYRTSTDTQYF. J is TRBJ2-3 and V is TRBV6-6, with D hard to call. The V and J ends lost 2 bases and 0 bases respectively, with 6 bases between them. The CDR3 length is 14 residues. Germline lookup yields CDR1 MNHNY and CDR2 SVGAGI (reference sequence).

In DNA form, the CDR3 reads TGTGCCAGCAGCCCGTTAACCAACTCCCCGAAAAACATTCAGTACTTC. It encodes CASSPLTNSPKNIQYF. The V call is TRBV14, the J call TRBJ2-4; D unclear. Germline V CDR1 and CDR2: SGHDN, FVKESK. The CDR3 is 16 residues long. Trimming shortened V by 4 bases and J by 4 bases, and 17 bases separated the two germline ends.

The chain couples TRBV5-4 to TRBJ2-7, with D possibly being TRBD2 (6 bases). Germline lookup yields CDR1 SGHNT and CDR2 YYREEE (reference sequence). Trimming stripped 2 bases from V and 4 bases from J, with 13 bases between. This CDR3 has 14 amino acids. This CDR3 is CASSFLGSRYEQYV. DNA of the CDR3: TGTGCCAGCAGCTTCCTCGGGAGTAGGTACGAGCAGTACGTC.

CDR3 amino acids: CASSGNRKQGVGEKLFF. CDR3 nucleotide sequence: TGCGCCAGCAGTGGGAATCGGAAACAGGGGGTGGGTGAAAAACTGTTTTTT. V gene TRBV10-2 combines with J gene TRBJ1-4, with 8 positions matching TRBD1. Per the germline V gene, CDR1 is WSHSY and CDR2 is SAAADI. The V gene end was trimmed by 4 bases and the J gene end by 7 bases; junction bases not matched to a gene: 14. The CDR3 runs to 17 residues.

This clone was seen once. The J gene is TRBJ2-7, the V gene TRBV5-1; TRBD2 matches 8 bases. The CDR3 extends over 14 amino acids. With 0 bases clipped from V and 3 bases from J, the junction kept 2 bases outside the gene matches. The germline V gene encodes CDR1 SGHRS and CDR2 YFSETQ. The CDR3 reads CASSLGTSSYEQYF. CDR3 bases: TGCGCCAGCAGCTTGGGGACTAGCAGCTACGAGCAGTACTTC.

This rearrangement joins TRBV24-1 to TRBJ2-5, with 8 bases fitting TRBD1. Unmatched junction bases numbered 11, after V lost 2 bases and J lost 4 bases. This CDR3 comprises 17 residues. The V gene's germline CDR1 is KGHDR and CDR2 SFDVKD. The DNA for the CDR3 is TGTGCCACCAGTGATTACCCAGGACAGGGTGCGTTAGAGACCCAGTACTTC. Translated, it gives CATSDYPGQGALETQYF.

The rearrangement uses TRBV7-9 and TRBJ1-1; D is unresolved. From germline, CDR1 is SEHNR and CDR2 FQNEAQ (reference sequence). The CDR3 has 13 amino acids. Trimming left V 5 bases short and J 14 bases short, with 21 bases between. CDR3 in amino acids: CASSPTSELLEFF. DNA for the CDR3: TGTGCCAGCAGCCCCACCTCGGAACTACTAGAGTTCTTT. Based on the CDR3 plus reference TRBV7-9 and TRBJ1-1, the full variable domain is DTGVSQNPRHKITKRGQNVTFRCDPISEHNRLYWYRQTLGQGPEFLTYFQNEAQLEKSRLLSDRFSAERPKGSFSTLEIQRTEQGDSAMYLCASSPTSELLEFFGQGTRLTVV.

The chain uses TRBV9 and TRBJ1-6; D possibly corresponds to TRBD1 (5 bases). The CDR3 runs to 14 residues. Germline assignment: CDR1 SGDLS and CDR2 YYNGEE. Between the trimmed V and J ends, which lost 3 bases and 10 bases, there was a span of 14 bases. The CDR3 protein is CASSAAGFRSPLHF. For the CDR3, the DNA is TGTGCCAGCAGCGCCGCAGGGTTCCGATCACCCCTCCACTTT.

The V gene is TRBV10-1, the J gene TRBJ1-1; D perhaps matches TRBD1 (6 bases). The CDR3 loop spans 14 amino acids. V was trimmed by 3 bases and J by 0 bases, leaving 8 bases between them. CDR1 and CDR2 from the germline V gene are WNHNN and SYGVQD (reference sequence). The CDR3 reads CASSEQGVNTEAFF. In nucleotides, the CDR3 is TGCGCCAGCAGTGAACAGGGAGTGAACACTGAAGCTTTCTTT.

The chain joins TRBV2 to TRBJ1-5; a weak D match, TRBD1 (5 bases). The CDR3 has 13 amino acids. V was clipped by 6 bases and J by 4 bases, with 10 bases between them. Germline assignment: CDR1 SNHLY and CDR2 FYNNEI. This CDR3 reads CASRSDINQPQHF. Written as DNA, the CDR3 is TGTGCCAGCAGGTCGGACATAAATCAGCCCCAGCATTTT.

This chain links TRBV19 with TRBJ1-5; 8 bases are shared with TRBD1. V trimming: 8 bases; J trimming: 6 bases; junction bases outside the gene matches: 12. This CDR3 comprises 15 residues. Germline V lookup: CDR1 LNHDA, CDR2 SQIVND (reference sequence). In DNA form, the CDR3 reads TGTGCCAGTCGCACTACAGGGGGGACAGGTCAGCCCCAGCATTTT. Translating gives CASRTTGGTGQPQHF.

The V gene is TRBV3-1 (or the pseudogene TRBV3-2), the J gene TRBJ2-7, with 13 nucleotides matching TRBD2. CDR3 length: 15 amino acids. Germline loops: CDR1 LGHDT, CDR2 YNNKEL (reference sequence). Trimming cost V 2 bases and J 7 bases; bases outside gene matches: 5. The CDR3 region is CASSQRGLAGVEQYF. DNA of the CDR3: TGTGCCAGCAGCCAACGAGGACTAGCGGGAGTTGAGCAGTACTTC.

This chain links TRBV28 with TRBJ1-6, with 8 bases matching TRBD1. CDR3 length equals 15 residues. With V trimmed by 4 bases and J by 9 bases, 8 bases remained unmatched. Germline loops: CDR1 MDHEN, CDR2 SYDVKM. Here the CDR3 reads CASSWRTGGSSPLHF. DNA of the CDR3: TGTGCCAGCAGTTGGCGAACAGGGGGTTCTTCACCCCTCCACTTT. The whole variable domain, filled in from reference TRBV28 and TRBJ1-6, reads DVKVTQSSRYLVKRTGEKVFLECVQDMDHENMFWYRQDPGLGLRLIYFSYDVKMKEKGDIPEGYSVSREKKERFSLILESASTNQTSMYLCASSWRTGGSSPLHFGNGTRLTVT.

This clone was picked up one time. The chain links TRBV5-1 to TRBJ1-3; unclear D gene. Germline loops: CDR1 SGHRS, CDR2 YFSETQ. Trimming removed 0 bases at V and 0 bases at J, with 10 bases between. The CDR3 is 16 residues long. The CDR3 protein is CASSLADWSSGNTIYF. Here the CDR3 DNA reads TGCGCCAGCAGCTTGGCGGACTGGAGCTCTGGAAACACCATATATTTT.

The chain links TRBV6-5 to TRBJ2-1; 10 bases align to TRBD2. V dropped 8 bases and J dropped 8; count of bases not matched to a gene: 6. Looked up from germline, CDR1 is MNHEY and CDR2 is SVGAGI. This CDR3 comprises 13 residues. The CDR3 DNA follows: TGTGCCAGCGGGACTAGCGCGAGGGATGAGCAGTTCTTC. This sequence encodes CASGTSARDEQFF.

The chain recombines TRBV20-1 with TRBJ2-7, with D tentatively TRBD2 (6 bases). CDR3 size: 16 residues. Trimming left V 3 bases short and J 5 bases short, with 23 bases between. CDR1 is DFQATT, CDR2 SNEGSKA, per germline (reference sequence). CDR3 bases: TGCAGTGCTAGTCCTCTCCCTCTAAGCGGCGGGAACGAGCAGTACTTC. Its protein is CSASPLPLSGGNEQYF.

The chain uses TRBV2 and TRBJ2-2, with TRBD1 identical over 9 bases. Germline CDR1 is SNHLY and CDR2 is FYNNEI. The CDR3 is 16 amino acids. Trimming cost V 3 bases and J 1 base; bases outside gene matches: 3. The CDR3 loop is CASSDVGQGNTGELFF. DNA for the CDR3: TGTGCCAGCAGTGATGTGGGACAGGGGAACACCGGGGAGCTGTTTTTT.

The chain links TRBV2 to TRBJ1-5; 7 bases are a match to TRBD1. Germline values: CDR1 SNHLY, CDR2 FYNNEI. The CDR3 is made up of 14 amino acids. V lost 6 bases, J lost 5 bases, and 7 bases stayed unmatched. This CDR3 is CASREGALYQPQHF. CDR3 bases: TGTGCCAGCAGGGAGGGGGCTTTGTATCAGCCCCAGCATTTT.

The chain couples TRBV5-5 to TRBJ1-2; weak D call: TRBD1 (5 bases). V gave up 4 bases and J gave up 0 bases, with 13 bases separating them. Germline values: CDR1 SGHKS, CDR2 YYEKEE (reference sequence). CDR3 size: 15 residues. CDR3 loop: CASSVAGGTNYGYTF. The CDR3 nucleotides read TGTGCCAGCAGCGTTGCGGGGGGGACTAACTATGGCTACACCTTC.

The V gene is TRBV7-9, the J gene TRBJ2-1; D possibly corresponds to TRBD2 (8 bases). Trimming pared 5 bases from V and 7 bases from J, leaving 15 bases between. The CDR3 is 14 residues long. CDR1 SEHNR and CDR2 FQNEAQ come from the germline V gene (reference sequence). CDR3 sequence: CASSRQGLGNEQFF. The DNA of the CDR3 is TGTGCCAGCAGCAGACAGGGACTAGGAAATGAGCAGTTCTTC.

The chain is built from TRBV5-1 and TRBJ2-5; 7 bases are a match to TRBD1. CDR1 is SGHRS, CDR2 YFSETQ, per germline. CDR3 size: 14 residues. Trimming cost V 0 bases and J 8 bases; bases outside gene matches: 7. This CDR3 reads CASSLGDSEGTQYF. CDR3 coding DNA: TGCGCCAGCAGCTTGGGGGACAGTGAGGGAACCCAGTACTTC.

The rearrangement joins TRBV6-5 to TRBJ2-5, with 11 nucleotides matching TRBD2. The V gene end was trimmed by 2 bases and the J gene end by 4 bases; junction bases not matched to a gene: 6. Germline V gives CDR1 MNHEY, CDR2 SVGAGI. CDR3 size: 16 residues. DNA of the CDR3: TGTGCCAGCAGTTACCTCGGACTAGCGGGTTTAGAGACCCAGTACTTC. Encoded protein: CASSYLGLAGLETQYF.

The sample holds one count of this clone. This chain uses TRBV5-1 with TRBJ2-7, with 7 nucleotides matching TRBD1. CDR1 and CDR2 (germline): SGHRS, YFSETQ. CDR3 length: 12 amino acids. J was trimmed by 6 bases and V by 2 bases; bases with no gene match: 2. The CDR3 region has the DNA TGCGCCAGCAGCTTCGACAGGGTCGAGCAGTACTTC. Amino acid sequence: CASSFDRVEQYF.

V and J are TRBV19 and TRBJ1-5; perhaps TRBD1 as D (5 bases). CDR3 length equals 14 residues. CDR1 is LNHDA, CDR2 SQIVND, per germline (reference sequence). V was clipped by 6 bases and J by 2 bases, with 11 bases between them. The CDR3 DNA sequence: TGTGCCAGTAGCCCCGGGGGAGGCAATCAGCCCCAGCATTTT. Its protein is CASSPGGGNQPQHF.